The text below deals with one T cell receptor beta chain. The sample comes from a study of blood T cell repertoires in COVID-19. Study summary: Specimens from acute and convalescent COVID-19 originated in the United States, Italy and Spain. Sources were T cells, B-cell-depleted T cells, or PBMCs; the material itself was cDNA or gDNA.

The length of the CDR3 is 13 residues. The germline V gene has CDR1 SNHLY and CDR2 FYNNEI. Trimming took 7 bases from V and 5 from J; bases not matched to a gene: 7. As handled by the study authors: Reference gene primer amplification gave nucleated cell count estimates. Data came from immunoSEQ multiplex PCR; TCRdb stores just in-frame clones and leaves some out. That table gives V, J and clone size, and the DNA gave D and trimming. Seen here are around 120,000 clones, approximately 80% observed once, and the top ten hold 1.9%. The sequence was collected from a man aged 70 or older with acute or convalescent COVID-19. The sample consisted of peripheral blood. The chain recombines TRBV2 with TRBJ2-5; 7 nucleotides line up with TRBD1. CDR3 sequence reads: CASNIGGAETQYF. The DNA for the CDR3 is TGTGCCAGCAATATAGGGGGCGCGGAGACCCAGTACTTC. The whole variable domain, filled in from reference TRBV2 and TRBJ2-5, reads EPEVTQTPSHQVTQMGQEVILRCVPISNHLYFYWYRQILGQKVEFLVSFYNNEISEKSEIFDDQFSVERPDGSNFTLKIRSTKLEDSAMYFCASNIGGAETQYFGPGTRLLVL.